The next 24 T cell receptor beta chains were all read from a single sample in a study of OX40 agonist ivuxolimab in advanced cancers. Libraries came from the immunoSEQ multiplex PCR assay. As stored in TCRdb, this immuneACCESS dataset retains in-frame rearrangements with V and J assigned. A fraction of the clones does not appear; measured against another copy, unresolved V genes explain less than half of the discrepancy, and the remainder lacks a known reason. Within this sample are tens of thousands of clones, with around 90% of them counted one time only. Clones ranked in the top ten supply more than 8.5% of the sample. The sample consisted of CD4+ or CD8+ T cells sorted from blood, taken in a trial of the OX40 agonist ivuxolimab. The receptor set was obtained from an adult with an advanced solid tumor such as melanoma, head and neck, liver or kidney cancer.

This clone was found once. The rearrangement links TRBV18 to TRBJ1-3; D ambiguous. The V gene's germline CDR1 is KGHSH and CDR2 LQKENI. CDR3 length: 14 residues. The V end was cut by 3 bases, the J end by 0 bases, with 6 bases between. The CDR3 protein is CASSPDNSGNTIYF. Written as DNA, the CDR3 is TGTGCCAGCTCACCTGACAACTCTGGAAACACCATATATTTT.

For the CDR3, the DNA is TGTGCCAGCGGGGCAATAGAGACCCAGTACTTC. It codes for CASGAIETQYF. The chain is built from TRBV2 and TRBJ2-5; the D gene is possibly TRBD1 (5 bases). This CDR3 spans 11 amino acids. Trimming cost V 8 bases and J 4 bases, with 8 bases left between them. CDR1 is SNHLY, CDR2 FYNNEI, per germline.

The gene calls are TRBV11-3 and TRBJ2-3; no reliable D call. The CDR3 is made up of 14 amino acids. From germline, CDR1 is SGHNT and CDR2 YENEEA. Trimming left V 1 base short and J 4 bases short, with 9 bases between. This chain's CDR3 is CASSLGPNADTQYF. Here the CDR3 DNA reads TGTGCCAGCAGCTTAGGCCCCAACGCAGATACGCAGTATTTT.

The chain joins TRBV28 to TRBJ2-3, with 8 bases identical to TRBD2. The J segment lost 5 bases and the V segment lost 3 bases, leaving 7 bases of the junction unmatched. Germline V gene sequence: CDR1 MDHEN, CDR2 SYDVKM. The CDR3 is made up of 15 amino acids. The CDR3 sequence: CASSFGTSAGDTQYF. The CDR3 DNA is TGTGCCAGCAGTTTTGGGACTAGTGCCGGAGATACGCAGTATTTT.

The CDR3 coding sequence is TGTGCCACCAGCAGAGAGCGGACGGTTTCGAACTCCTACGAGCAGTACTTC. This sequence encodes CATSRERTVSNSYEQYF. The chain combines TRBV15 with TRBJ2-7; D not certain. CDR3 length equals 17 residues. The ends were cut back, 0 bases at V and 0 bases at J, with 15 bases in the middle. Germline assignment: CDR1 LNHNV and CDR2 YYDKDF (reference sequence). The full variable domain, its missing parts supplied by reference TRBV15 and TRBJ2-7, is DAMVIQNPRYQVTQFGKPVTLSCSQTLNHNVMYWYQQKSSQAPKLLFHYYDKDFNNEADTPDNFQSRRPNTSFCFLDIRSPGLGDTAMYLCATSRERTVSNSYEQYFGPGTRLTVT.

This clone was seen a single time. V is TRBV6-1 and J is TRBJ1-4, with TRBD1 matching 8 bases. V lost 2 bases, J lost 5 bases, and 7 bases stayed unmatched. The germline V gene has CDR1 MNHNS and CDR2 SASEGT. The CDR3 runs to 16 residues. CDR3 protein: CASSERGQGGNEKLFF. CDR3 bases: TGTGCCAGCAGTGAACGTGGACAGGGTGGGAATGAAAAACTGTTTTTT.

V gene TRBV10-2 combines with J gene TRBJ2-2; 7 bases match TRBD2. With 5 bases clipped from V and 1 base from J, the junction kept 1 base outside the gene matches. Germline CDR1 WSHSY, CDR2 SAAADI. The CDR3 contains 14 residues. In DNA form, the CDR3 reads TGCGCCAGCAGTATAGCGGGGAACACCGGGGAGCTGTTTTTT. As protein: CASSIAGNTGELFF.

V gene TRBV15 combines with J gene TRBJ2-3; perhaps TRBD2 as D (5 bases). Germline V gene lookup returns CDR1 LNHNV and CDR2 YYDKDF (reference sequence). CDR3 size: 16 residues. Between the trimmed V and J ends, which lost 2 bases and 2 bases, there was a span of 14 bases. For the CDR3, the DNA is TGTGCCACCAGCAGATTCCGGGAAAGGATCACAGATACGCAGTATTTT. Translation gives CATSRFRERITDTQYF.

The chain has TRBV27 and TRBJ1-1; 9 positions agree with TRBD1. The CDR3 loop spans 14 amino acids. Per germline, CDR1 MNHEY and CDR2 SMNVEV (reference sequence). J was trimmed by 5 bases and V by 2 bases; bases with no gene match: 3. The CDR3 region has the DNA TGTGCCAGCAGTTTAGGACAGGGGAGGACTGAAGCTTTCTTT. It yields the protein CASSLGQGRTEAFF.

The V and J genes are TRBV5-1 and TRBJ1-4; 7 bases fit TRBD1. The CDR3 totals 13 residues. The V gene end was trimmed by 7 bases and the J gene end by 4 bases; junction bases not matched to a gene: 4. Germline lookup yields CDR1 SGHRS and CDR2 YFSETQ. CDR3 in amino acids: CASRQGYNEKLFF. The CDR3 DNA follows: TGCGCCAGCCGACAGGGCTATAATGAAAAACTGTTTTTT.

The chain joins TRBV7-3 to TRBJ2-1; D not resolved. V shed 5 bases and J shed 8 bases, with 16 bases lying between them. CDR3 size: 14 residues. The V gene's germline CDR1 is SGHTA and CDR2 FQGTGA. CDR3 sequence (DNA): TGTGCCAGCAGCCCTCGGAGAGCGTTCGATGAGCAGTTCTTC. Residues: CASSPRRAFDEQFF.

The gene calls are TRBV7-6 and TRBJ2-7; 9 positions agree with TRBD1. Trimming removed 1 base from V and 4 bases from J; junction bases left unmatched: 2. Germline CDR1 is SGHVS and CDR2 is FNYEAQ. CDR3 size: 14 residues. The CDR3 protein is CASSLGTGVYEQYF. The CDR3, as DNA: TGTGCCAGCAGCTTAGGGACAGGGGTTTACGAGCAGTACTTC.

V usage is TRBV5-1 and J usage is TRBJ2-5; TRBD1 matches at 7 bases. Germline V CDR1 and CDR2: SGHRS, YFSETQ. J lost 1 base, V lost 5 bases, and 11 bases had no gene match. CDR3 length equals 16 residues. The CDR3 nucleotides are TGCGCCAGCAGACCCGGGACAGCCTTTCCCCAAGAGACCCAGTACTTC. It is translated as CASRPGTAFPQETQYF.

The V and J genes are TRBV2 and TRBJ2-6, with unresolved D. Germline CDR1 SNHLY, CDR2 FYNNEI. This CDR3 spans 14 amino acids. Trimming took off 8 bases at V and 2 bases at J, with 10 bases between the two ends. The CDR3 nucleotides are TGTGCCAGCGGGCGAGGTACTGGGGCCAACGTCCTGACTTTC. This translates into CASGRGTGANVLTF. Supplemented by reference TRBV2 and TRBJ2-6, the full variable domain reads EPEVTQTPSHQVTQMGQEVILRCVPISNHLYFYWYRQILGQKVEFLVSFYNNEISEKSEIFDDQFSVERPDGSNFTLKIRSTKLEDSAMYFCASGRGTGANVLTFGAGSRLTVL.

This rearrangement joins TRBV5-1 to TRBJ2-7, with a possible D match to TRBD1 (6 bases). Germline CDR1 SGHRS, CDR2 YFSETQ. V was trimmed by 2 bases and J by 2 bases, leaving 14 bases between them. CDR3 length: 15 amino acids. The CDR3 spells CASSFQGWGPYEQYF. The CDR3 DNA follows: TGCGCCAGCAGCTTCCAGGGTTGGGGGCCCTACGAGCAGTACTTC.

The chain recombines TRBV5-1 with TRBJ1-1; D is unclear. V lost 4 bases and J 0 bases, leaving 10 bases between the germline ends. Per germline, CDR1 SGHRS and CDR2 YFSETQ. The CDR3 sequence is 14 residues long. Here the CDR3 DNA reads TGCGCCAGCAGCGGAGACGGCATGAACACTGAAGCTTTCTTT. It yields the protein CASSGDGMNTEAFF.

As DNA, the CDR3 is TGCGCCAGCAGCTTGACAGGGCAGAACTACAATGAGCAGTTCTTC. Amino acids: CASSLTGQNYNEQFF. The chain combines TRBV5-1 with TRBJ2-1; tentatively, D is TRBD1 (6 bases). The CDR3 sequence is 15 residues long. Germline CDR1 SGHRS, CDR2 YFSETQ. V was trimmed by 1 base and J by 3 bases, leaving 11 bases between them.

The chain employs TRBV10-2 and TRBJ1-2; D is perhaps TRBD1 (5 bases). This CDR3 region has 16 residues. The V end lost 4 bases, the J end lost 1 base, and 16 bases lay between the germline ends. The germline V gene has CDR1 WSHSY and CDR2 SAAADI. The chain's CDR3 is CASSAWDGTFNYGYTF. The CDR3 DNA sequence: TGCGCCAGCAGTGCTTGGGACGGCACCTTTAACTATGGCTACACCTTC.

The gene calls are TRBV18 and TRBJ2-3, with no clear D. This CDR3 region has 15 residues. V shed 0 bases and J shed 8 bases, with 15 bases lying between them. Germline lookup yields CDR1 KGHSH and CDR2 LQKENI. CDR3 region: CASSPPRAAASTQYF. The CDR3 DNA follows: TGTGCCAGCTCACCACCCCGGGCCGCCGCCAGTACGCAGTATTTT.

This chain uses TRBV6-4 with TRBJ2-7; 8 bases line up with TRBD2. The CDR3 has 13 amino acids. The V segment lost 5 bases and the J segment 9 bases; nucleotides outside the gene matches: 9. Germline V gene data show CDR1 as MRHNA and CDR2 as SNTAGT. The CDR3 nucleotides are TGTGCCAGCAGTATCGAAGCGGGAGCGGCGCAGTACTTC. Translating it yields CASSIEAGAAQYF.

In DNA, the CDR3 is TGTGCCAGCAGCTTAGTTGCTTGCGGGGGACAGGGCAATCAGCCCCAGCATTTT. It is translated as CASSLVACGGQGNQPQHF. The chain uses TRBV11-3 and TRBJ1-5, with TRBD1 matching over 8 bases. Germline CDR1 SGHNT, CDR2 YENEEA. V shed 1 base, J shed 2 bases, and the junction held 10 bases outside the gene matches. The CDR3 runs 18 residues.

The V and J genes are TRBV7-9 and TRBJ2-7; no clear D gene. The CDR3 has 14 residues. From germline, CDR1 is SEHNR and CDR2 FQNEAQ (reference sequence). Deletions cut 0 bases from V and 0 bases from J, with 6 bases between. The CDR3 loop reads CASSLAQDSYEQYF. Written as DNA, the CDR3 is TGTGCCAGCAGCTTAGCGCAGGACTCCTACGAGCAGTACTTC.

This CDR3 is CASSKEGYEQYF. CDR3 DNA: TGTGCCAGCTCAAAAGAGGGGTACGAGCAGTACTTC. This rearrangement joins TRBV18 to TRBJ2-7, with D perhaps assigned TRBD1 or TRBD2 (5 bases each). The CDR3 extends over 12 amino acids. Germline V lookup: CDR1 KGHSH, CDR2 LQKENI. The ends were cut back, 5 bases at V and 4 bases at J, with 9 bases in the middle.

V gene TRBV4-2 combines with J gene TRBJ2-1; 7 bases match TRBD2. The CDR3 runs to 21 residues. Trimming at V came to 3 bases and at J to 0 bases, leaving 20 bases not matched to a gene. Germline-derived CDR1 and CDR2 are LGHNA and YNFKEQ. CDR3 sequence (DNA): TGTGCCAGCAGCCACAAGAAGAGTGGGTGGACTAGGACACCCTCCTACAATGAGCAGTTCTTC. Translated: CASSHKKSGWTRTPSYNEQFF.